The 2 T cell receptor beta chains below all came from one sample that was sequenced in a study of T-cell reconstitution after alpha-beta-depleted transplantation in children. TCRbeta library preparation incorporated unique molecular identifiers. TCRdb reprocessed the PCR reads via MiXCR and lists one record per CDR3 protein. The sample records around 530,000 distinct CDR3 sequences, about 30% being singletons. The sample in question was PBMCs from the stem cell graft donor, obtained from the stem cell graft. The receptor source for this set is a human donor who donated a stem cell graft to a child with aplastic anemia.

This clonotype was found a few times. The chain combines TRBV5-6 with TRBJ1-2; no firm D call. V was pared by 2 bases and J by 8 bases, with 7 bases between. The CDR3 is 11 amino acids. Germline CDR1 SGHDT, CDR2 YYEEEE. The CDR3 coding sequence is TGTGCCAGCAGCTTCTTGCTCGGCTACACCTTC. The encoded protein is CASSFLLGYTF.

This sequence joins TRBV6-1 and TRBJ2-1; 9 nucleotides line up with TRBD2. The germline gives CDR1 MNHNS, CDR2 SASEGT. V dropped 6 bases and J dropped 3; count of bases not matched to a gene: 6. The CDR3 consists of 15 residues. CDR3 coding DNA: TGTGCCAGCAGCCTACAAGCGGGAGGCTACAATGAGCAGTTCTTC. It encodes CASSLQAGGYNEQFF.